This is a list of T cell receptor beta chains from one sample in a study of Ad26.COV2.S vaccination and SARS-CoV-2 variants. Repertoires were generated with immunoSEQ multiplex PCR, while TCRdb's copy carries only in-frame clones and drops some. The sample includes about 350,000 clones, about 85% of them seen just once. The sequences come from peripheral blood, collected in a trial of Ad26.COV2.S vaccine versus placebo. The source of these receptors is a person between 18 and 60 years old who received the Ad26.COV2.S COVID-19 vaccine or a placebo. Both conserved end residues are part of each CDR3.

CASTPGGYQPQHF,TRBJ1-5,TRBV6-2/TRBV6-3
CASRKSGPILRELFF,TRBJ2-2,TRBV7-2
CASSYRPTNTQYF,TRBJ2-3,TRBV7-7
CASGTPSGTVNYGYTF,TRBJ1-2,TRBV11-2
CASRIHGYEQYF,TRBJ2-7,TRBV12-3/TRBV12-4
CATSDWTGTAQETQYF,TRBJ2-5,TRBV24-1
CASRSGLAGIAKNIQYF,TRBJ2-4,TRBV5-6
CASSLWGSDNSPLHF,TRBJ1-6,TRBV27
CASRPTGLGEKLFF,TRBJ1-4,TRBV7-9
CASSLWPRAGETQYF,TRBJ2-5,TRBV7-9
CASSREYNSPLHF,TRBJ1-6,TRBV10-2
CASSFMGQGTDTQYF,TRBJ2-3,TRBV5-1
CASSLGGDRDNSPLHF,TRBJ1-6,TRBV5-4
CASRPQVTGTDTQYF,TRBJ2-3,TRBV6-5
CASSPWSNQPQHF,TRBJ1-5,TRBV7-9
CATSDLSDPYEQYF,TRBJ2-7,TRBV24-1
CASSGRTSGRSETQYF,TRBJ2-5,TRBV5-4
CASSPGTVSYEQYF,TRBJ2-7,TRBV18
CASRGLAVTTNFNTGELFF,TRBJ2-2,TRBV7-2
CASRPAVLGTEAFF,TRBJ1-1,TRBV7-9